These 5 T cell receptor beta chains were all obtained from the same sample, sequenced in a study of blood T cell repertoires in COVID-19. The assay was immunoSEQ multiplex PCR, and TCRdb's table has in-frame clones only and misses some. In the table there are tens of thousands of clones, roughly 85% of which are singletons. Sequenced sample: peripheral blood. The receptors come from a woman in her 50s with COVID-19, enrolled during active disease.

This clone appeared a single time. This chain uses TRBV18 with TRBJ1-1; TRBD1 matches 7 bases. Trimming removed 4 bases from V and 8 bases from J; junction bases left unmatched: 4. Germline CDR1 is KGHSH and CDR2 is LQKENI. The CDR3 length is 12 residues. The CDR3 sequence is CASSQRQGEAFF. DNA for the CDR3: TGTGCCAGCTCACAGCGACAGGGCGAAGCTTTCTTT.

The J gene is TRBJ2-3, the V gene TRBV6-5, with D possibly TRBD1 on 6 matching bases. CDR1 is MNHEY, CDR2 SVGAGI, per germline. This CDR3 is built from 15 residues. V dropped 8 bases and J dropped 2 bases, with 17 bases sitting between them. The CDR3 here is CASCDLGGHTDTQYF. CDR3 coding DNA: TGTGCCAGCTGCGACCTTGGGGGCCACACAGATACGCAGTATTTT.

This clone was counted a few times. V usage is TRBV4-2 and J usage is TRBJ1-1, with D possibly matching TRBD1 (5 bases). The CDR3 runs to 14 residues. Per germline, CDR1 LGHNA and CDR2 YNFKEQ. V lost 1 base and J 5 bases, leaving 11 bases between the germline ends. The CDR3 loop reads CASSQAGPGTEAFF. The CDR3 region has the DNA TGTGCCAGCAGCCAAGCGGGTCCAGGGACTGAAGCTTTCTTT.

The sample holds a few counts of this clone. The chain carries TRBV3-1 (or the pseudogene TRBV3-2) and TRBJ2-2, with D possibly matching TRBD1 (6 bases). The germline V gene has CDR1 LGHDT and CDR2 YNNKEL (reference sequence). CDR3 length: 15 amino acids. V lost 2 bases and J 4 bases, leaving 11 bases between the germline ends. This chain's CDR3 is CASSQWIGGTGELFF. CDR3 DNA: TGTGCCAGCAGCCAATGGATAGGGGGCACCGGGGAGCTGTTTTTT.

The CDR3 bases are TGTGCCAGCAGTTTACAGGGTGGCGGACCCCAAAACATTCAGTACTTC. It is translated as CASSLQGGGPQNIQYF. V gene TRBV28 combines with J gene TRBJ2-4, with D maybe TRBD1 (5 bases). This CDR3 contains 16 residues. Germline V gene sequence: CDR1 MDHEN, CDR2 SYDVKM. V gave up 2 bases and J gave up 5 bases, with 16 bases separating them.